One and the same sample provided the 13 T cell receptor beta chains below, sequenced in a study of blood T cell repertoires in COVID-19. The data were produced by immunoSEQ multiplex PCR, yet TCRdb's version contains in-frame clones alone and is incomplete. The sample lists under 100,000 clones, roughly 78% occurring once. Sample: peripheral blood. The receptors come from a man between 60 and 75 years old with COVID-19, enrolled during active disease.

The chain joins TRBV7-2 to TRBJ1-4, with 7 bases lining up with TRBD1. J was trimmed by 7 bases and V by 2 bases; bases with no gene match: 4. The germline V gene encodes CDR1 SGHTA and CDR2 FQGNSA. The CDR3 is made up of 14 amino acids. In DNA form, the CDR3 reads TGTGCCAGCAGCTTAAGACAGGGTAGTGAAAAACTGTTTTTT. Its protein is CASSLRQGSEKLFF. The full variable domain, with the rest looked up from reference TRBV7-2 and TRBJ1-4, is GAGVSQSPSNKVTEKGKDVELRCDPISGHTALYWYRQSLGQGLEFLIYFQGNSAPDKSGLPSDRFSAERTGGSVSTLTIQRTQQEDSAVYLCASSLRQGSEKLFFGSGTQLSVL.

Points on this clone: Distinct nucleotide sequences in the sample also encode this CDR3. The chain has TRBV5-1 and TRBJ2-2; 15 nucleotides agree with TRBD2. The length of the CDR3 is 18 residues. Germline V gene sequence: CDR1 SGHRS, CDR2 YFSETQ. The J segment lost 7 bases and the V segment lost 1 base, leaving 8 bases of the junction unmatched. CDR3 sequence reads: CASSLSGLAGGLGGELFF. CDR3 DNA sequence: TGCGCCAGCAGCTTGTCCGGACTAGCGGGAGGGTTAGGCGGGGAGCTGTTTTTT.

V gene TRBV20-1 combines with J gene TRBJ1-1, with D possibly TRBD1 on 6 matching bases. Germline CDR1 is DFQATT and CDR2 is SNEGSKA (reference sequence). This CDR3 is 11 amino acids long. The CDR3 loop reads CRADRSPEAFF. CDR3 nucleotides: TGCAGAGCAGACAGGTCGCCTGAAGCTTTCTTT.

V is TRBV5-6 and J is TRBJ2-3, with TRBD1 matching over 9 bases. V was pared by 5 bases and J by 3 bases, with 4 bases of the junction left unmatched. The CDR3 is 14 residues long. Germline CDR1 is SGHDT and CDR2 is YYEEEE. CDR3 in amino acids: CASRGTGRTDTQYF. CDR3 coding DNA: TGTGCCAGCAGGGGGACAGGGAGGACAGATACGCAGTATTTT.

CDR3 sequence (DNA): TGTGCCAGCAGAATTGGGCCCTACGCCGAGCAGTACTTC. The encoded protein is CASRIGPYAEQYF. V usage is TRBV27 and J usage is TRBJ2-7; D unclear. This CDR3 is built from 13 residues. The ends were cut back, 6 bases at V and 6 bases at J, with 15 bases in the middle. Germline V gene sequence: CDR1 MNHEY, CDR2 SMNVEV (reference sequence).

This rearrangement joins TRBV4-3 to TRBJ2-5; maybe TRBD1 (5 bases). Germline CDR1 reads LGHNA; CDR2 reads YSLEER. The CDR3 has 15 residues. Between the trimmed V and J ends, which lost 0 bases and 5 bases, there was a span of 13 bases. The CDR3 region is CASSQDQGPLETQYF. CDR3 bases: TGCGCCAGCAGCCAAGATCAGGGTCCCCTGGAGACCCAGTACTTC.

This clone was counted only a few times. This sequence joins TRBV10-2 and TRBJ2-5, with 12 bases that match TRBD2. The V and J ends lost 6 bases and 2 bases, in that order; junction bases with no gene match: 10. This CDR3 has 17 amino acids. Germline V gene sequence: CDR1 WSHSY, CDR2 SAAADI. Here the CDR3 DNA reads TGCGCCAGCAGCAGGACTAGCGGGATACTTAATCAAGAGACCCAGTACTTC. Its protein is CASSRTSGILNQETQYF.

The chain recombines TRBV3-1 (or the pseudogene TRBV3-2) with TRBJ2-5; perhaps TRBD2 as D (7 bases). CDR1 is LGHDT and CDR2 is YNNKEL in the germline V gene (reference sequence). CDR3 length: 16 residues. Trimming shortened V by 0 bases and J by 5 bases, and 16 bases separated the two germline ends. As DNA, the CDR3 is TGTGCCAGCAGCCAAGATCAAGGGGGGGGTCGGGAGACCCAGTACTTC. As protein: CASSQDQGGGRETQYF.

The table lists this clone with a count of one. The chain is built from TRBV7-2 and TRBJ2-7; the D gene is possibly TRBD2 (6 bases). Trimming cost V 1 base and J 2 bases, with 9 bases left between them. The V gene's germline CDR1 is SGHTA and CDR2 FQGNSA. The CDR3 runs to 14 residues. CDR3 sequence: CASSLVGGPYEQYF. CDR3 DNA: TGTGCCAGCAGCTTAGTGGGAGGCCCCTACGAGCAGTACTTC. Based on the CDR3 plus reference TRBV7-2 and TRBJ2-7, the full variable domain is GAGVSQSPSNKVTEKGKDVELRCDPISGHTALYWYRQSLGQGLEFLIYFQGNSAPDKSGLPSDRFSAERTGGSVSTLTIQRTQQEDSAVYLCASSLVGGPYEQYFGPGTRLTVT.

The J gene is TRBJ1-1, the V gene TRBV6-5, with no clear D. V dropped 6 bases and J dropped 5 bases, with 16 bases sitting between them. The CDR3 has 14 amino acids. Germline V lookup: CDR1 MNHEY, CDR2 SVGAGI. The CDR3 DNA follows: TGTGCCAGCAGCGCCCGGGTAATTGGGACTGAAGCTTTCTTT. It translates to CASSARVIGTEAFF.

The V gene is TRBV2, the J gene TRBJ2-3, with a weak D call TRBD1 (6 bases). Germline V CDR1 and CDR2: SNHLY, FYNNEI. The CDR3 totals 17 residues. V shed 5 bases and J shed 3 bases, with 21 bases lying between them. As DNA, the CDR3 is TGTGCCAGCAGTAGATTTCAACAGGGAATGAGTACAGATACGCAGTATTTT. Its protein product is CASSRFQQGMSTDTQYF.

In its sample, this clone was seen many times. This chain's CDR3 is CASTAIQSSGNTIYF. In DNA form, the CDR3 reads TGTGCCAGCACCGCCATCCAGTCCTCTGGAAACACCATATATTTT. The rearrangement links TRBV19 to TRBJ1-3; no firm D call. This CDR3 comprises 15 residues. Germline V lookup: CDR1 LNHDA, CDR2 SQIVND (reference sequence). V gave up 9 bases and J gave up 0 bases, with 15 bases separating them.

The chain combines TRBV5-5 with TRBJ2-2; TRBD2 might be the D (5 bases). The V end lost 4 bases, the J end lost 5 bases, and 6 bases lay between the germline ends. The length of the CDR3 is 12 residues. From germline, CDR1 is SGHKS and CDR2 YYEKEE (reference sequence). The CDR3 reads CASSRGTGELFF. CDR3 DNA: TGTGCCAGCAGCAGAGGGACCGGGGAGCTGTTTTTT.